The present entry profiles one TCR beta chain with its context. The CDR3 is 15 residues long. CDR1 is LNHDA, CDR2 SQIVND, per germline (reference sequence). V lost 3 bases to trimming and J lost 4 bases, with 15 bases between them. Per the authors' pipeline: Estimation of nucleated cell counts was performed using reference gene primer amplification. Clones were read by immunoSEQ multiplex PCR, and TCRdb kept only the in-frame ones, dropping some. That table supplies the V and J calls and clone size; D and trimming were determined from the DNA. The table lists around 84,000 clones, around 90% of them singletons, with around 7.8% in the top ten. The sample is drawn from a study of blood T cell repertoires in COVID-19. The wider study: Sites across the United States, Italy and Spain contributed samples from acute and convalescent COVID-19. Nucleic acid was either cDNA or gDNA, and it came from T cells, B-cell-depleted T cells, or PBMCs.

Material: peripheral blood. The rearrangement links TRBV19 to TRBJ1-2, with D perhaps TRBD1 (6 bases). This TCR derives from an elderly man with active or convalescent COVID-19. DNA for the CDR3: TGTGCCAGTAGTATCGCCCCCGGGGGGCCCTATGGCTACACCTTC. This encodes CASSIAPGGPYGYTF.